This T cell receptor beta chain comes out of a study of blood T cell repertoires in COVID-19. Study-level information: Samples taken during acute and convalescent COVID-19 were collected in the United States, Italy and Spain. PBMCs, B-cell-depleted T cells, or T cells provided the cDNA or gDNA that made up the material.

The CDR3 has 16 amino acids. Trimming took 6 bases from V and 1 from J; bases not matched to a gene: 8. Germline CDR1 reads MNHNY; CDR2 reads SVGAGI (reference sequence). Per the original methods: Amplification of reference gene primers provided the estimated nucleated cell counts. Generated by immunoSEQ multiplex PCR, the TCRdb table keeps only in-frame clones and is missing some. V and J calls and clone size are as listed in that table; D and trimming were resolved from the DNA. The profile shows roughly 67,000 clones, roughly 80% of them singletons. The chain employs TRBV6-6 and TRBJ2-1; 8 positions match TRBD2. The origin of this receptor is a human donor in a cohort sampled during active COVID-19. The specimen was peripheral blood. CDR3 protein: CASRQTSGRSYNEQFF. CDR3 sequence (DNA): TGTGCCAGCAGGCAAACTAGCGGAAGATCCTACAATGAGCAGTTCTTC.